These T cell receptor beta chains were read from a single sample in a study of blood T cell repertoires in COVID-19. Clones were sequenced by immunoSEQ multiplex PCR, and TCRdb holds only the in-frame ones, with some missing. The table shows 150,000 to 200,000 clones, with roughly 79% occurring only once. Sequenced input: peripheral blood. The receptor source for this set is a woman in her 70s with acute or convalescent COVID-19. The CDR3 runs from the conserved cysteine through the conserved F or W. D genes are given only for firm matches. A row's size may be missing; if present it is once, few, many or a size class.

cdr3_nt: TGTGCCAGCAGCTTATGGACTCCTGTTTCGGGGGCCAACGTCCTGACTTTC
cdr3_aa: CASSLWTPVSGANVLTF
clone_size: .
d_call: .
v_call: TRBV7-9
j_call: TRBJ2-6

cdr3_nt: TGTGCCACCCTTGATTCACAGGGGAGGGAGCAGTACTTC
cdr3_aa: CATLDSQGREQYF
clone_size: .
d_call: .
v_call: TRBV10-3
j_call: TRBJ2-7

cdr3_nt: TGTGCCAGTAGTATGGGGACAGGGTATGGCTACACCTTC
cdr3_aa: CASSMGTGYGYTF
clone_size: once
d_call: TRBD1
v_call: TRBV19
j_call: TRBJ1-2

cdr3_nt: TGCGCCAGCAGCTTGGCGGCTAGCGGGAACGAGCAGTACTTC
cdr3_aa: CASSLAASGNEQYF
clone_size: .
d_call: TRBD2
v_call: TRBV5-1
j_call: TRBJ2-7

cdr3_nt: TGTGCCAGTAGTCTATTAGCGGGAGACTCCTACAATGAGCAGTTCTTC
cdr3_aa: CASSLLAGDSYNEQFF
clone_size: .
d_call: TRBD2
v_call: TRBV19
j_call: TRBJ2-1

cdr3_nt: TGTGCCAGCAGCTCACGTGAGAGCTCCTACAATGAGCAGTTCTTC
cdr3_aa: CASSSRESSYNEQFF
clone_size: once
d_call: .
v_call: TRBV7-2
j_call: TRBJ2-1

cdr3_nt: TGTGCCAGCAGTGTACCGGGACTCAATCAGCCCCAGCATTTT
cdr3_aa: CASSVPGLNQPQHF
clone_size: .
d_call: .
v_call: TRBV25-1
j_call: TRBJ1-5

cdr3_nt: TGTGCCTGGAGGGCGACAGGGGTAACTTCACCCCTCCACTTT
cdr3_aa: CAWRATGVTSPLHF
clone_size: .
d_call: TRBD1
v_call: TRBV30
j_call: TRBJ1-6

cdr3_nt: TGTGCCAGCAGCTGGGACAGGGACCCGGGATCCACCTTC
cdr3_aa: CASSWDRDPGSTF
clone_size: .
d_call: TRBD1
v_call: TRBV5-4
j_call: TRBJ1-2

cdr3_nt: TGTGCCAGCAGCTTAAGACAAGGGACAGGGGGCTATGGCTACACCTTC
cdr3_aa: CASSLRQGTGGYGYTF
clone_size: .
d_call: TRBD1
v_call: TRBV7-2
j_call: TRBJ1-2

cdr3_nt: TGTGCCATCAGTGACGGGGGAGCCTATGAGCAGTTCTTC
cdr3_aa: CAISDGGAYEQFF
clone_size: once
d_call: .
v_call: TRBV10-3
j_call: TRBJ2-1

cdr3_nt: TGTGCCAGCAGTGATGGGGGGAGCAATCAGCCCCAGCATTTT
cdr3_aa: CASSDGGSNQPQHF
clone_size: .
d_call: .
v_call: TRBV2
j_call: TRBJ1-5

cdr3_nt: TGTGCCAGTACAACTTTTACTATGGGACAGGGACTAAACATTCAGTACTTC
cdr3_aa: CASTTFTMGQGLNIQYF
clone_size: .
d_call: TRBD1
v_call: TRBV19
j_call: TRBJ2-4

cdr3_nt: TGTGCCAGCAGCCCGGGACAGGGGGCCTTCCTGCTCAATGAGCAGTTCTTC
cdr3_aa: CASSPGQGAFLLNEQFF
clone_size: .
d_call: TRBD1
v_call: TRBV7-7
j_call: TRBJ2-1

cdr3_nt: TGTGCCAGCAGTTACCAGTATGTTCAGCCCCAGCATTTT
cdr3_aa: CASSYQYVQPQHF
clone_size: .
d_call: .
v_call: TRBV6-6
j_call: TRBJ1-5

cdr3_nt: TGTGCCAGCAGCTTGGAGGCTAGGAATACGCAGTATTTT
cdr3_aa: CASSLEARNTQYF
clone_size: .
d_call: .
v_call: TRBV5-6
j_call: TRBJ2-3

cdr3_nt: TGTGCCAGCAGTTTAGGGACTAGCGGGAGAAATGAGCAGTTCTTC
cdr3_aa: CASSLGTSGRNEQFF
clone_size: once
d_call: TRBD2
v_call: TRBV6-6
j_call: TRBJ2-1

cdr3_nt: TGTGCCAGCAGTTACGGGACAGGGAAGAGCTCCTACGAGCAGTACTTC
cdr3_aa: CASSYGTGKSSYEQYF
clone_size: .
d_call: TRBD1
v_call: TRBV6-6
j_call: TRBJ2-7

cdr3_nt: TGTGCCAGCAGCTTAAACAGGGGCCAAGAGACCCAGTACTTC
cdr3_aa: CASSLNRGQETQYF
clone_size: .
d_call: TRBD1
v_call: TRBV13
j_call: TRBJ2-5

cdr3_nt: TGTGCCAGCAGTCTCCCCGGGGGAGGCCGGAACACTGAAGCTTTCTTT
cdr3_aa: CASSLPGGGRNTEAFF
clone_size: .
d_call: .
v_call: TRBV28
j_call: TRBJ1-1

cdr3_nt: TGTGCCCCCAGCGCTGGGGTTAGCGGGAGAGTAGATACGCAGTATTTT
cdr3_aa: CAPSAGVSGRVDTQYF
clone_size: .
d_call: TRBD2
v_call: TRBV10-3
j_call: TRBJ2-3

cdr3_nt: TGTGCCTGGAGTCTTCAGGGGGCAGATACGCAGTATTTT
cdr3_aa: CAWSLQGADTQYF
clone_size: .
d_call: TRBD1
v_call: TRBV30
j_call: TRBJ2-3

cdr3_nt: TGCGCCAGCAGCCAGACGGGACAGGAAAATCAGCCCCAGCATTTT
cdr3_aa: CASSQTGQENQPQHF
clone_size: .
d_call: TRBD1
v_call: TRBV4-1
j_call: TRBJ1-5

cdr3_nt: TGTGCCAGCAGTATTAACCGGGACAGGGCTCAAGCTTTCTTT
cdr3_aa: CASSINRDRAQAFF
clone_size: .
d_call: TRBD1
v_call: TRBV6-6
j_call: TRBJ1-1

cdr3_nt: TGTGCCAGCAGTCCGAGCGGGAGGGCCGGCTACGAGCAGTACTTC
cdr3_aa: CASSPSGRAGYEQYF
clone_size: .
d_call: TRBD2
v_call: TRBV13
j_call: TRBJ2-7

cdr3_nt: TGTGCCAGTAGTACTGGACAGGGGGCCTGGAATTCACCCCTCCACTTT
cdr3_aa: CASSTGQGAWNSPLHF
clone_size: .
d_call: TRBD1
v_call: TRBV19
j_call: TRBJ1-6

cdr3_nt: TGTGCCACCAGTGATGTAGGAAGGGGGCTCGACGAGACCCAGTACTTC
cdr3_aa: CATSDVGRGLDETQYF
clone_size: .
d_call: TRBD1
v_call: TRBV24-1
j_call: TRBJ2-5

cdr3_nt: TGTGCCATCAGTGAGCGCCAGGGGTCCGCCTACAATGAGCAGTTCTTC
cdr3_aa: CAISERQGSAYNEQFF
clone_size: .
d_call: .
v_call: TRBV10-3
j_call: TRBJ2-1

cdr3_nt: TGTGCCAGCAGCTTGTTTAGCTCTCGCACAGATACGCAGTATTTT
cdr3_aa: CASSLFSSRTDTQYF
clone_size: .
d_call: .
v_call: TRBV7-3
j_call: TRBJ2-3

cdr3_nt: TGTGCCAGCAGCCCAGTGGAGACCCAGTACTTC
cdr3_aa: CASSPVETQYF
clone_size: few
d_call: .
v_call: TRBV7-8
j_call: TRBJ2-5

cdr3_nt: TGTGCCAGCAGCTCGAGGAGCGGTGGCACAGATACGCAGTATTTT
cdr3_aa: CASSSRSGGTDTQYF
clone_size: .
d_call: .
v_call: TRBV5-5
j_call: TRBJ2-3

cdr3_nt: TGTGCCTGGGGGGGGACTAGCGGGAAGAAGACAAGCTCCTACAATGAGCAGTTCTTC
cdr3_aa: CAWGGTSGKKTSSYNEQFF
clone_size: .
d_call: TRBD2
v_call: TRBV30
j_call: TRBJ2-1

cdr3_nt: TGTGCCAGCAGCCACCGGAGGGCATCTTTGCGTATCACGTCAGATACGCAGTATTTT
cdr3_aa: CASSHRRASLRITSDTQYF
clone_size: once
d_call: .
v_call: TRBV3-1/TRBV3-2
j_call: TRBJ2-3

cdr3_nt: TGTGCCATCAGTGATATAACGGGGGGACAGGGGGCATACGAGCAGTACTTC
cdr3_aa: CAISDITGGQGAYEQYF
clone_size: .
d_call: TRBD1
v_call: TRBV10-3
j_call: TRBJ2-7

cdr3_nt: TGCGCCAGCAGCTCGCTACCAGGGGGAGAACAGCCCCAGCATTTT
cdr3_aa: CASSSLPGGEQPQHF
clone_size: .
d_call: TRBD1
v_call: TRBV5-1
j_call: TRBJ1-5

cdr3_nt: TGTGCCAGTAGGACAGGGGGCGAAAATGGAAACACCATATATTTT
cdr3_aa: CASRTGGENGNTIYF
clone_size: .
d_call: TRBD1
v_call: TRBV28
j_call: TRBJ1-3

cdr3_nt: TGTGCCAGTAGTCAGGGGTTGGGTGACGCTGAAGCTTTCTTT
cdr3_aa: CASSQGLGDAEAFF
clone_size: .
d_call: .
v_call: TRBV19
j_call: TRBJ1-1

cdr3_nt: TGTGCCAGCAGCCAAGACCCTAGCGGGAACTCTGGGGCCAACGTCCTGACTTTC
cdr3_aa: CASSQDPSGNSGANVLTF
clone_size: .
d_call: TRBD2
v_call: TRBV5-4
j_call: TRBJ2-6

cdr3_nt: TGTGCCAGCAGCTCGGGACTTCCCGGGGAGCTGTTTTTT
cdr3_aa: CASSSGLPGELFF
clone_size: .
d_call: .
v_call: TRBV7-2
j_call: TRBJ2-2

cdr3_nt: TGTGCCAGCAGCGAACAGGGTTTCATTCTCTACGAGCAGTACTTC
cdr3_aa: CASSEQGFILYEQYF
clone_size: .
d_call: .
v_call: TRBV2
j_call: TRBJ2-7

cdr3_nt: TGTGCCATCAGTGAACCGGGACAGCCCACAGATACGCAGTATTTT
cdr3_aa: CAISEPGQPTDTQYF
clone_size: .
d_call: TRBD1
v_call: TRBV10-3
j_call: TRBJ2-3

cdr3_nt: TGTGCCAGCTCCGCCGGGGGGACCGGGCAGCCCCAGCATTTT
cdr3_aa: CASSAGGTGQPQHF
clone_size: .
d_call: .
v_call: TRBV18
j_call: TRBJ1-5

cdr3_nt: TGCAGCGTTGAGGAGGGCGCTAATGAAAAACTGTTTTTT
cdr3_aa: CSVEEGANEKLFF
clone_size: .
d_call: .
v_call: TRBV29-1
j_call: TRBJ1-4

cdr3_nt: TGTGCCAGCAGCCGCTATGGGCAGGGGACACACAATGAGCAGTTCTTC
cdr3_aa: CASSRYGQGTHNEQFF
clone_size: .
d_call: .
v_call: TRBV3-1/TRBV3-2
j_call: TRBJ2-1

cdr3_nt: TGTGCCAGCTTTTCGGGGGGGGGCCACATGGTTCGGTATGGCTACACCTTC
cdr3_aa: CASFSGGGHMVRYGYTF
clone_size: .
d_call: .
v_call: TRBV5-4
j_call: TRBJ1-2

cdr3_nt: TGTGCCAGCAGCAAAGATAACGACAGGGAGAACACTGAAGCTTTCTTT
cdr3_aa: CASSKDNDRENTEAFF
clone_size: .
d_call: .
v_call: TRBV21-1
j_call: TRBJ1-1

cdr3_nt: TGTGCCAGCACGGAGACCCGGGGGTACAATGAGCAGTTCTTC
cdr3_aa: CASTETRGYNEQFF
clone_size: .
d_call: .
v_call: TRBV11-2
j_call: TRBJ2-1